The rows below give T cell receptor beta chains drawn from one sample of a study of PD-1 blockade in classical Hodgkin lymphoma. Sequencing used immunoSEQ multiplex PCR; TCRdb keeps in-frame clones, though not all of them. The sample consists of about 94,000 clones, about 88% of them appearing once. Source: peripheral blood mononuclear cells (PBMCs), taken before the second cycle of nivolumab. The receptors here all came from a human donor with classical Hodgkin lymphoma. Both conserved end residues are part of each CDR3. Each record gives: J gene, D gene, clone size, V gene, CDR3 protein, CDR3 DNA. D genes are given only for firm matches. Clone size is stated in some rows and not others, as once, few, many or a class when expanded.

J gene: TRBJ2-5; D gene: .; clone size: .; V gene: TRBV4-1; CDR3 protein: CASSQDEGMETQYF; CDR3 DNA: TGCGCCAGCAGCCAAGATGAGGGGATGGAGACCCAGTACTTC
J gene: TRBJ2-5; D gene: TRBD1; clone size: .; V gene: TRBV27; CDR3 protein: CASSPGQGAGTQYF; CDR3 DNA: TGTGCCAGCAGTCCGGGACAGGGGGCCGGGACCCAGTACTTC
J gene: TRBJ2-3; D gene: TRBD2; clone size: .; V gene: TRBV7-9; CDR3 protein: CASREGIAGRDTDTQYF; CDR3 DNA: TGTGCCAGCAGGGAGGGAATAGCGGGTAGAGACACAGATACGCAGTATTTT
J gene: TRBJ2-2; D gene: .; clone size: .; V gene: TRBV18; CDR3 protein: CASSPPMATGELFF; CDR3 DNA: TGTGCCAGCTCACCACCTATGGCCACCGGGGAGCTGTTTTTT
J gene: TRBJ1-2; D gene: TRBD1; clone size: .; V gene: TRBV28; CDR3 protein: CASSRPGQAYYGYTF; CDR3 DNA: TGTGCCAGCAGCCGCCCGGGACAGGCTTATTATGGCTACACCTTC
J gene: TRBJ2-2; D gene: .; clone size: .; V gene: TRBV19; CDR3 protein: CASSTTGSDGELFF; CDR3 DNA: TGTGCCAGTAGTACCACAGGGTCCGACGGGGAGCTGTTTTTT
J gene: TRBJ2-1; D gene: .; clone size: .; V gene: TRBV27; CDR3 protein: CASSSRAAYNEQFF; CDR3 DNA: TGTGCCAGCAGTTCCCGCGCCGCCTACAATGAGCAGTTCTTC
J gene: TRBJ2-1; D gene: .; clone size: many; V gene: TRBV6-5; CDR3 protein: CASSYSGGQGNEQFF; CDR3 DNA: TGTGCCAGCAGTTACTCCGGGGGGCAGGGCAATGAGCAGTTCTTC
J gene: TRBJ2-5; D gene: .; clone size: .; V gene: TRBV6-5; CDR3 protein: CASSQGTEYQETQYF; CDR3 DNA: TGTGCCAGCAGCCAGGGGACCGAGTACCAAGAGACCCAGTACTTC
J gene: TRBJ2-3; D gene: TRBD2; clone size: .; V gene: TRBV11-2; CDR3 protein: CASRGLAGDTQYF; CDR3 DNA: TGTGCCAGCAGAGGACTAGCGGGAGATACGCAGTATTTT
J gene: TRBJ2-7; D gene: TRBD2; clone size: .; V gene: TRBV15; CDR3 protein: CATSRDRGSGINEQYF; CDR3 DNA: TGTGCCACCAGCAGAGATCGGGGTAGCGGGATCAACGAGCAGTACTTC
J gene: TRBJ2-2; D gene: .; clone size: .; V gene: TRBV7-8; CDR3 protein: CASSSYPGLPGELFF; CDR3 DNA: TGTGCCAGCAGCTCCTACCCGGGTTTGCCCGGGGAGCTGTTTTTT
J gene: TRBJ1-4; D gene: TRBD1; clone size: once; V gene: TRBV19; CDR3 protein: CASSPQQGASEKLFF; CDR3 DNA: TGTGCCAGTAGTCCCCAACAGGGGGCGTCTGAAAAACTGTTTTTT
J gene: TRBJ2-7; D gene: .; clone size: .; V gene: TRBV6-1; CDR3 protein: CASSPVGEGYEQYF; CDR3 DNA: TGTGCCAGCAGTCCAGTCGGGGAAGGGTACGAGCAGTACTTC
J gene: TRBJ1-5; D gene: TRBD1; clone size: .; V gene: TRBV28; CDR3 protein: CASRRGTVSNQPQHF; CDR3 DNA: TGTGCCAGCAGAAGAGGGACAGTTAGCAATCAGCCCCAGCATTTT
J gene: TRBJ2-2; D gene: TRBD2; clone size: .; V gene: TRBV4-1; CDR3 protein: CASSHPSLLAGLAGKNTGELFF; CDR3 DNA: TGCGCCAGCAGCCACCCCTCATTGTTAGCGGGACTAGCGGGGAAGAACACCGGGGAGCTGTTTTTT
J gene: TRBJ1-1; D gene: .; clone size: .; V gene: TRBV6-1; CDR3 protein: CASSFGALNTEAFF; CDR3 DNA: TGTGCCAGCAGTTTCGGGGCCTTAAACACTGAAGCTTTCTTT
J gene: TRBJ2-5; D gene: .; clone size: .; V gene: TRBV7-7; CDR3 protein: CASSQGYRQYF; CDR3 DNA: TGTGCTAGCAGCCAGGGCTATAGGCAGTACTTC
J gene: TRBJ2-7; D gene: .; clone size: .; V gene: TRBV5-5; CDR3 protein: CASSWTGPSYEQYF; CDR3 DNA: TGTGCCAGCAGCTGGACGGGCCCCTCCTACGAGCAGTACTTC
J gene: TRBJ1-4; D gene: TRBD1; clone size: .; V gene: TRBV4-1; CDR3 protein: CASSPQGAREKLFF; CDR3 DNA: TGCGCCAGCAGCCCACAGGGGGCTCGGGAAAAACTGTTTTTT
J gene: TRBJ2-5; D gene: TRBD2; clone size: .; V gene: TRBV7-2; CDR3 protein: CASSLWGTSRETQYF; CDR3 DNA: TGTGCCAGCAGCTTATGGGGGACTAGCCGAGAGACCCAGTACTTC
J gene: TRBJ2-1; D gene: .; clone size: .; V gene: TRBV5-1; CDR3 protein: CASSLWVSNEQFF; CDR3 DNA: TGCGCCAGCAGCTTGTGGGTCTCCAATGAGCAGTTCTTC
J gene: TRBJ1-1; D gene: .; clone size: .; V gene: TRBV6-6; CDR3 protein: CASSYPRTASGAFF; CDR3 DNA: TGTGCCAGCAGTTACCCGCGGACAGCCAGTGGAGCTTTCTTT
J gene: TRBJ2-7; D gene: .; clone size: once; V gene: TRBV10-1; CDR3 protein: CASSDEGSEQYF; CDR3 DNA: TGCGCCAGCAGTGACGAGGGTTCCGAGCAGTACTTC
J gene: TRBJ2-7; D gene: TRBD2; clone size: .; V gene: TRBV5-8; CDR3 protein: CASSLGLAGGSYEQYF; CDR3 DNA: TGTGCCAGCAGCTTGGGGCTAGCGGGTGGCTCCTACGAGCAGTACTTC
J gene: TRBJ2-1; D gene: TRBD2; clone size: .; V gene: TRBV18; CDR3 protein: CASSPSTSGSGYEQFF; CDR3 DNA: TGTGCCAGCTCACCTTCCACTAGCGGGAGCGGCTATGAGCAGTTCTTC
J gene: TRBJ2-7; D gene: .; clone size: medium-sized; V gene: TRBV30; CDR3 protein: CAWMTAYEQYF; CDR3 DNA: TGTGCCTGGATGACGGCTTACGAGCAGTACTTC
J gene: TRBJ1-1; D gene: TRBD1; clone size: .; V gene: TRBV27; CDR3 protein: CASSLSGQLNTEAFF; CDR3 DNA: TGTGCCAGCAGTTTATCGGGACAGCTTAACACTGAAGCTTTCTTT
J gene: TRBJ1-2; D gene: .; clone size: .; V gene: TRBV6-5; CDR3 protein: CASSRGYGYTF; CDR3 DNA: TGTGCCAGCAGCCGAGGTTATGGCTACACCTTC